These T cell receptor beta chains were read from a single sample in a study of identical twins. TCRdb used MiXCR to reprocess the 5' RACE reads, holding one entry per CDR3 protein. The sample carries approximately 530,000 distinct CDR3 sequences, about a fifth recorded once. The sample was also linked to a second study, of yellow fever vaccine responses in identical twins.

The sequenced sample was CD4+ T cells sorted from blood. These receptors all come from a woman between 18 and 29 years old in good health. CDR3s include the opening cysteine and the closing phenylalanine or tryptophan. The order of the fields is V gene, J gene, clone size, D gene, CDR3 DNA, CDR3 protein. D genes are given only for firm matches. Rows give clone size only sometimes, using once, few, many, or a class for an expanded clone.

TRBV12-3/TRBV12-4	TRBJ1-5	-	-	TGTGCCAGCAGAAGTAACCGGGACGGGGGAAGCAATCAGCCCCAGCATTTT	CASRSNRDGGSNQPQHF
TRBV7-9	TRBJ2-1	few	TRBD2	TGTGCCAGCAGCTTTAGAAAAGCGGGAGGGCCGGGTGAGCAGTTCTTC	CASSFRKAGGPGEQFF
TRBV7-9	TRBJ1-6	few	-	TGTGCCAGCAGCTTACAGGATGGCGGTTCACCCCTCCACTTT	CASSLQDGGSPLHF
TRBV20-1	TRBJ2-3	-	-	TGCAGTGCTAGAGTGGTGGGGGGTAGCACAGATACGCAGTATTTT	CSARVVGGSTDTQYF
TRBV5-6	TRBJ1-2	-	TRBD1	TGTGCCAGCAGCTTTGCCAGGGGGAATGGCTACACCTTC	CASSFARGNGYTF
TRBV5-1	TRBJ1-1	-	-	TGCGCCAGCAGCTTGGCAGGCTCCCTCGGCACTGAAGCTTTCTTT	CASSLAGSLGTEAFF
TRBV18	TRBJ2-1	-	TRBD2	TGTGCCAGCTCACCACCGGGACTAGCGGGATTCAATGAGCAGTTCTTC	CASSPPGLAGFNEQFF
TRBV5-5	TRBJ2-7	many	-	TGTGCCAGCAGCACCCAGGGAGGCTACGAGCAGTACTTC	CASSTQGGYEQYF
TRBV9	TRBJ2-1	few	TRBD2	TGTGCCAGCAGCGTAGCTCTGACTAGCGGCTACAATGAGCAGTTCTTC	CASSVALTSGYNEQFF
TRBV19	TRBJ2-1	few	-	TGCGCCAGCAGCATCGGACAGAGTTACAATGAGCAGTTCTTC	CASSIGQSYNEQFF
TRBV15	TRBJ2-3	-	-	TGTGCCACCAGTGTAGCTGGGGGGCTGGCAGATACGCAGTATTTT	CATSVAGGLADTQYF
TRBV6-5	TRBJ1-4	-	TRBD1	TGTGCCAGCAGTTACACAGGGGGGCCTTTGGGTAATGAAAAACTGTTTTTT	CASSYTGGPLGNEKLFF
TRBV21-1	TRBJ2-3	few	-	TGTGCCAGCAGCAATGGCCGACCCCTCCCAGATACGCAGTATTTT	CASSNGRPLPDTQYF
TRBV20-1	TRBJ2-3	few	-	TGCAGTGCTAGAGACCCGGACGGGGATTTTTTTGATACGCAGTATTTT	CSARDPDGDFFDTQYF
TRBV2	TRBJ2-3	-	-	TGTGCCAGCAGGGGGTCACTAGAACTTAGCGCAGATACGCAGTATTTT	CASRGSLELSADTQYF
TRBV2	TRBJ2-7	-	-	TGTGCCAGCAGGAGATCCTACGAGCAGTACTTC	CASRRSYEQYF
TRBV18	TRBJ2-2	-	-	TGTGCCAGCTCACCTATACCAGGGGAGCTGTTTTTT	CASSPIPGELFF
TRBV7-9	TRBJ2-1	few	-	TGTGCCAGCAGGAAACCGAGCTACAATGAGCAGTTCTTC	CASRKPSYNEQFF
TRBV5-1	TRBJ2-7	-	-	TGCGCCAGCAGCTTGGATGGGGACGCCCCCTACGAGCAGTACTTC	CASSLDGDAPYEQYF
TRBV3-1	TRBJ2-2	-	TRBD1	TGTGCCAGCAGCCTGGGACAGGTCTCCGGGGAGCTGTTTTTT	CASSLGQVSGELFF
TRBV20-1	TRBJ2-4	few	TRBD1	TGCAGTGCTAACCGGGACAGGAAGAACCTAGCCAAAAACATTCAGTACTTC	CSANRDRKNLAKNIQYF
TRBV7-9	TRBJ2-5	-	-	TGTGCCAGCAGCTTACATGGACCCCAAGAGACCCAGTACTTC	CASSLHGPQETQYF
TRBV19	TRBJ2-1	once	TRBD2	TGTGCCAGTAGTATCATAGCGGGGGGCTCGGGGGAGCAGTTCTTC	CASSIIAGGSGEQFF
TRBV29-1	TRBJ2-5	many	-	TGCAGCGTTTACTCGGGGGAGACCCAGTACTTC	CSVYSGETQYF
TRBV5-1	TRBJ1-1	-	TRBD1	TGCGCCAGCAGCTTGAGGACCACAGGGGGCACTGAAGCTTTCTTT	CASSLRTTGGTEAFF
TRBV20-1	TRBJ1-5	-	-	TGCAGTGCAACCGGGACCGGCAACAATCAGCCCCAGCATTTT	CSATGTGNNQPQHF
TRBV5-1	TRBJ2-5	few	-	TGCGCCAGCAGCAAGGGGGATCAAGAGACCCAGTACTTC	CASSKGDQETQYF
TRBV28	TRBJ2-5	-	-	TGTGCCAGCAGTTTTTCATTGGGGGCAGGGGCCATGGAGACCCAGTACTTC	CASSFSLGAGAMETQYF
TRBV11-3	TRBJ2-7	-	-	TGTGCCAGCAGCCATGGACCCGCCTACGAGCAGTACTTC	CASSHGPAYEQYF
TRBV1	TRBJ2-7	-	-	TGCACCAGCAGCATCCGACTAGCGGAGGGCTACGAGCAGTACTTC	CTSSIRLAEGYEQYF
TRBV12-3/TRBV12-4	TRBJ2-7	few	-	TGTGCCAGCGGGGGGACAGCTGGCGAGCAGTACTTC	CASGGTAGEQYF
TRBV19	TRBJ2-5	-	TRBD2	TGTGCCAGCAAGCCCCTAACTAGCGACCAAGAGACCCAGTACTTC	CASKPLTSDQETQYF
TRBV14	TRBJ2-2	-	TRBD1	TGTGCCAGCAGCACTACAGGGGGCTGGCGCACCGGGGAGCTGTTTTTT	CASSTTGGWRTGELFF
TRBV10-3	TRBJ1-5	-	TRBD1	TGTGCCATCAGTGACGGGACAGGGGTCGGCGAGCCCCAGCATTTT	CAISDGTGVGEPQHF
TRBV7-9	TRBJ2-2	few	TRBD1	TGTGCCAGCAGGCCCCCCGGGACAGGGGGTCGCACCGGGGAGCTGTTTTTT	CASRPPGTGGRTGELFF
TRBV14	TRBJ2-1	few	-	TGTGCCAGCAGCTTCGTCTACCGGGAGAATGAGCAGTTCTTC	CASSFVYRENEQFF
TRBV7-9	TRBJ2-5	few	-	TGTGCCAGCAGCTTAGGGTCGACAGGACAAGAGACCCAGTACTTC	CASSLGSTGQETQYF
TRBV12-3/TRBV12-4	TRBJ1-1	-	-	TGTGCCAGCAGTTTAGGGTGGGGGGCTTTCTTT	CASSLGWGAFF
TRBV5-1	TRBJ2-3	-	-	TGCGCCAGCAGCCCCCTAGACGGAACAGATACGCAGTATTTT	CASSPLDGTDTQYF
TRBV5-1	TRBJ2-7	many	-	TGCGCCAGCAGCCAAGGAGGGTTAGCTTACGAGCAGTACTTC	CASSQGGLAYEQYF
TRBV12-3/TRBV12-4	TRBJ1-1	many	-	TGTGCCAGCCGGACCCTGGGGAACGCTGAAGCTTTCTTT	CASRTLGNAEAFF
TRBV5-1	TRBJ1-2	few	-	TGCGCCAGCAGCTTGGGACAGAACCTTAACTATGGCTACACCTTC	CASSLGQNLNYGYTF
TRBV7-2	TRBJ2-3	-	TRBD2	TGTGCCAGCGGAAGGACTAGCGGCGTACCACCAGATACGCAGTATTTT	CASGRTSGVPPDTQYF
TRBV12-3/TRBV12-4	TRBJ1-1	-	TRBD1	TGTGCCAGCAGTTTACCGGCAGGGGGGGGGATGAACACTGAAGCTTTCTTT	CASSLPAGGGMNTEAFF